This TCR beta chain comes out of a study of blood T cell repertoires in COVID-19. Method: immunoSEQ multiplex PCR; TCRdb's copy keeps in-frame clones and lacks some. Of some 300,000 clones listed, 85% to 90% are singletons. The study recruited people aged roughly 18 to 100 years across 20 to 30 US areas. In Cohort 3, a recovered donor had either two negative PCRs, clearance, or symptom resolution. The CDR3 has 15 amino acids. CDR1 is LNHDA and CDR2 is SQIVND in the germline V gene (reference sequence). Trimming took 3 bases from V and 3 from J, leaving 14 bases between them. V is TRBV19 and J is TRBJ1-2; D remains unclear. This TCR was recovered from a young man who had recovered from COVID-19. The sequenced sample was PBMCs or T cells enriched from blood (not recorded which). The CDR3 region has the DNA TGTGCCAGTAGTATTTCTCGAGGAGGAGACTATGGCTACACCTTC. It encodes CASSISRGGDYGYTF.